The present TCR beta chain was sequenced within a study of beta chain features in type 1 diabetes. This clone was seen once. As yet, its antigen is unknown. Notes on the study in general: Over-representation of high TCR-expressing cells was a possible consequence of cDNA sequencing.

The entirety of the isolated RNA underwent reverse transcription, so expressed TCRB transcripts were sequenced. Measured with immunoSEQ multiplex PCR; TCRdb has only the in-frame clones, and not every one. This table holds 250,000 to 350,000 clones, 13% to 15% found once. This TCR was recovered from a man younger than 40 in good health. Sequences were obtained from central memory CD4+ T cells from blood.

CDR3 sequence reads: CASGQGGLNSPLHF. The CDR3 DNA is TGTGCCAGTGGACAGGGTGGGTTAAATTCACCCCTCCACTTT. The chain joins TRBV7-6 to TRBJ1-6; 8 bases are shared with TRBD1. The J segment lost 7 bases and the V segment lost 9 bases, leaving 8 bases of the junction unmatched. This CDR3 spans 14 amino acids. From germline, CDR1 is SGHVS and CDR2 FNYEAQ.